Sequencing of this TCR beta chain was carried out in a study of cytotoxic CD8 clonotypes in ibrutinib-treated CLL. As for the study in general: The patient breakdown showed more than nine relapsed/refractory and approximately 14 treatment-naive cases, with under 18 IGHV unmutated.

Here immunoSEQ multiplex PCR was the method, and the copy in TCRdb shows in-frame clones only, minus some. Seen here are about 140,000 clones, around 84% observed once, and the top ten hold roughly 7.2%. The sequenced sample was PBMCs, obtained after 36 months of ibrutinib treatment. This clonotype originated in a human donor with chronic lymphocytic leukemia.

The CDR3 nucleotides are TGCGCCAGCAGCAGAGAGAACAGGACTAGCGGACTCCTAGCCAAAAACATTCAGTACTTC. Translating gives CASSRENRTSGLLAKNIQYF. V usage is TRBV5-1 and J usage is TRBJ2-4; TRBD2 matches at 10 bases. This CDR3 comprises 20 residues. The junction had 16 bases not matched to a gene; V was cut back by 4 bases and J by 0 bases. The germline V gene encodes CDR1 SGHRS and CDR2 YFSETQ.